The 30 T cell receptor beta chains presented below share a single source sample, sequenced in a study of shared clonotypes between healthy human individuals (dated by TCRdb to 2018 to 2020). The library was generated by the immunoSEQ multiplex PCR assay. TCRdb limited this immuneACCESS table to in-frame rearrangements with V and J called. A share of clones is missing; checked studies link under half to unresolved V genes, and the rest is unexplained. The sample table shows roughly 1,600,000 clones, and roughly 98.5% are seen once. The top ten clones comprise approximately 0.4% of the sample. The sequenced sample was naive CD4+ T cells sorted from blood. The sample's cell subset or site label, decoded: CD45RA+ positively selected. The receptors were gathered from a man aged 25 to 45 in good health.

V gene TRBV6-1 combines with J gene TRBJ2-7; D gene uncertain. This CDR3 contains 12 residues. V lost 4 bases and J lost 4, with 8 bases in between. Germline-derived CDR1 and CDR2 are MNHNS and SASEGT. This CDR3 is CASSARNYEQYF. CDR3 bases: TGTGCCAGCAGTGCCAGGAATTACGAGCAGTACTTC.

The V call is TRBV28, the J call TRBJ2-7; 11 bases line up with TRBD1. Germline V lookup: CDR1 MDHEN, CDR2 SYDVKM. J was trimmed by 7 bases and V by 2 bases; bases with no gene match: 7. This CDR3 region has 15 residues. The CDR3 region has the DNA TGTGCCAGCAGTTTAGCTGGACAGGGGGCGCTTGAGCAGTACTTC. This translates into CASSLAGQGALEQYF.

V gene TRBV5-1 combines with J gene TRBJ2-7, with 11 positions matching TRBD2. The V gene end was trimmed by 0 bases and the J gene end by 3 bases; junction bases not matched to a gene: 17. The CDR3 is 20 residues long. Germline V CDR1 and CDR2: SGHRS, YFSETQ. CDR3 bases: TGCGCCAGCAGCTTGGCTCATCGGAATAGCGGGAGGGCCAATCTCTACGAGCAGTACTTC. Residues: CASSLAHRNSGRANLYEQYF.

This clone appeared once. The chain recombines TRBV10-3 with TRBJ2-3; TRBD2 agrees at 12 bases. With V trimmed by 7 bases and J by 4 bases, 9 bases remained unmatched. The V gene's germline CDR1 is ENHRY and CDR2 SYGVKD. There are 16 residues in the CDR3. The CDR3 region has the DNA TGTGCCATCACGGCACTAGCGGGAGGTGGCGCAGATACGCAGTATTTT. Encoded protein: CAITALAGGGADTQYF.

The chain recombines TRBV2 with TRBJ1-1, with D possibly TRBD1 on 5 matching bases. The CDR3 consists of 15 residues. V dropped 0 bases and J dropped 1 base, with 9 bases sitting between them. Germline CDR1 SNHLY, CDR2 FYNNEI. CDR3 loop: CASSEARGPNTEAFF. The CDR3 DNA reads TGTGCCAGCAGTGAAGCGAGGGGCCCGAACACTGAAGCTTTCTTT.

This sequence joins TRBV5-1 and TRBJ1-4, with 7 positions matching TRBD1. Losses at the gene ends were 1 base for V and 7 bases for J; bases not matched to a gene: 19. Germline V gives CDR1 SGHRS, CDR2 YFSETQ. The CDR3 sequence is 19 residues long. The CDR3 is CASSLLHPRGKENFEKLFF. The CDR3 DNA follows: TGCGCCAGCAGCTTGCTTCACCCCAGGGGGAAAGAAAACTTTGAAAAACTGTTTTTT.

The rearrangement links TRBV7-8 to TRBJ2-7, with D perhaps matching TRBD2 (6 bases). Looked up from germline, CDR1 is SGHVS and CDR2 is FQNEAQ. The CDR3 sequence is 17 residues long. The germline V and J ends were trimmed by 6 bases and 5 bases, with 26 bases remaining between them. The CDR3: CASSLRRAGQEVHEQYF. In DNA form, the CDR3 reads TGTGCCAGCAGTCTTAGAAGGGCGGGGCAAGAGGTCCACGAGCAGTACTTC.

The chain recombines TRBV4-3 with TRBJ2-1; 11 bases are a match to TRBD2. V was clipped by 3 bases and J by 4 bases; unmatched bases: 14. This CDR3 is built from 19 residues. Germline V gene sequence: CDR1 LGHNA, CDR2 YSLEER. The CDR3 DNA follows: TGCGCCAGCAGCCAGAATCCCAATCTGGGACTAGCGGATTACAATGAGCAGTTCTTC. Translation gives CASSQNPNLGLADYNEQFF.

The rearrangement uses TRBV9 and TRBJ2-1; 8 bases fit TRBD2. CDR1 and CDR2 from the germline V gene are SGDLS and YYNGEE. Unmatched junction bases numbered 11, after V lost 2 bases and J lost 4 bases. The CDR3 consists of 17 residues. In DNA, the CDR3 is TGTGCCAGCAGCGTGGGGGGAGCGGGAGTCTTGTACAATGAGCAGTTCTTC. Translation: CASSVGGAGVLYNEQFF.

The J gene is TRBJ1-1, the V gene TRBV11-2, with 8 nucleotides matching TRBD1. V dropped 3 bases and J dropped 1; count of bases not matched to a gene: 4. Per germline, CDR1 SGHAT and CDR2 FQNNGV. This CDR3 contains 15 residues. In DNA form, the CDR3 reads TGTGCCAGCAGCTTTGGGGACAGGTCGAACACTGAAGCTTTCTTT. Translating it yields CASSFGDRSNTEAFF.

The chain couples TRBV14 to TRBJ2-7; 12 bases line up with TRBD2. CDR3 length: 17 residues. V shed 2 bases and J 0 bases; nucleotides not matched to a gene: 5. Per the germline V gene, CDR1 is SGHDN and CDR2 is FVKESK. For the CDR3, the DNA is TGTGCCAGCAGCCAACGACTAGCGGGAGATATCTCCTACGAGCAGTACTTC. Its translation: CASSQRLAGDISYEQYF.

This clone occurred once. This same CDR3 is encoded by further DNA sequences in the sample. This chain connects TRBV7-9 to TRBJ1-5, with D possibly TRBD1 on 6 matching bases. Trimming left V 1 base short and J 5 bases short, with 9 bases between. Germline CDR1 and CDR2: SEHNR and FQNEAQ (reference sequence). The CDR3 runs 14 residues. In DNA form, the CDR3 reads TGTGCCAGCAGCTTAGTTGGGGGCGATCAGCCCCAGCATTTT. Translating it yields CASSLVGGDQPQHF.

The CDR3 DNA reads TGCAGCGTCGTAAGATTGTCTGAAGCTTTCTTT. Encoded protein: CSVVRLSEAFF. The J gene is TRBJ1-1, the V gene TRBV29-1, with D uncertain. There are 11 residues in the CDR3. V lost 6 bases, J lost 6 bases, and 11 bases lay in between. Germline lookup yields CDR1 SQVTM and CDR2 ANQGSEA.

As for this clone: This sample also contains other DNA sequences that code for the same CDR3. The V and J genes are TRBV5-6 and TRBJ2-5; the D is unclear. The CDR3 is 13 residues long. CDR1 and CDR2 (germline): SGHDT, YYEEEE. Trimming cost V 0 bases and J 2 bases, with 5 bases left between them. CDR3: CASSLGRQETQYF. The CDR3 region has the DNA TGTGCCAGCAGCTTGGGGCGACAAGAGACCCAGTACTTC.

The chain carries TRBV28 and TRBJ2-6; no reliable D call. Per the germline V gene, CDR1 is MDHEN and CDR2 is SYDVKM. CDR3 length: 15 amino acids. Trimming took off 6 bases at V and 0 bases at J, with 9 bases between the two ends. The CDR3 nucleotides are TGTGCCAGCAGGTCACAACGCTCTGGGGCCAACGTCCTGACTTTC. This encodes CASRSQRSGANVLTF.

The rearrangement joins TRBV23-1 to TRBJ2-7, with 8 bases identical to TRBD2. TRBV23-1 is placed among ORFs of uncertain function. The CDR3 totals 10 residues. The V and J ends lost 10 bases and 7 bases, in that order; junction bases with no gene match: 3. CDR3 DNA: TGCGCCACCCGCGGGGGGGAGCAGTACTTC. Translating it yields CATRGGEQYF.

The gene calls are TRBV7-3 and TRBJ2-2, with 9 positions matching TRBD1. The CDR3 totals 16 residues. Germline CDR1 SGHTA, CDR2 FQGTGA. The J segment lost 2 bases and the V segment lost 5 bases, leaving 6 bases of the junction unmatched. The CDR3 region is CASSPTGGENTGELFF. The CDR3 DNA reads TGTGCCAGCAGCCCGACAGGGGGGGAAAACACCGGGGAGCTGTTTTTT.

V usage is TRBV25-1 and J usage is TRBJ2-4; D uncertain. V gave up 4 bases and J gave up 9 bases, with 10 bases separating them. The CDR3 sequence is 12 residues long. The germline gives CDR1 MGHDK, CDR2 SYGVNS. DNA for the CDR3: TGTGCCAGCAGTGGTCCTACGGGCATTCAGTACTTC. It encodes CASSGPTGIQYF.

The rearrangement uses TRBV15 and TRBJ2-7, with TRBD1 matching 8 bases. Germline-derived CDR1 and CDR2 are LNHNV and YYDKDF (reference sequence). Trimming removed 4 bases from V and 3 bases from J; junction bases left unmatched: 8. The CDR3 consists of 15 residues. The CDR3 nucleotides are TGTGCCACCAGCACTGATCCAGGGGGCGGCTACGAGCAGTACTTC. Translating gives CATSTDPGGGYEQYF.

This rearrangement joins TRBV19 to TRBJ2-4; 7 nucleotides line up with TRBD2. Germline CDR1 is LNHDA and CDR2 is SQIVND (reference sequence). V gave up 6 bases and J gave up 3 bases; unmatched junction bases: 8. The CDR3 runs 15 residues. Here the CDR3 reads CASRWAGVDKNIQYF. The CDR3 DNA sequence: TGTGCCAGTAGATGGGCGGGAGTGGACAAAAACATTCAGTACTTC.

This clone was observed once. The rearrangement uses TRBV2 and TRBJ2-7; TRBD2 aligns across 12 bases. This CDR3 is built from 14 residues. Germline-derived CDR1 and CDR2 are SNHLY and FYNNEI. The V segment lost 11 bases and the J segment 3 bases; nucleotides outside the gene matches: 8. The CDR3: CAGGGLAGYYEQYF. For the CDR3, the DNA is TGTGCCGGAGGCGGACTAGCGGGATACTACGAGCAGTACTTC.

The chain employs TRBV28 and TRBJ1-4, with 8 bases fitting TRBD1. The CDR3 has 17 amino acids. Germline values: CDR1 MDHEN, CDR2 SYDVKM. V lost 6 bases and J lost 1; bases outside the gene matches: 10. CDR3 sequence reads: CASSSPTGQGTNEKLFF. DNA for the CDR3: TGTGCCAGCAGCTCCCCAACCGGACAGGGAACTAATGAAAAACTGTTTTTT.

In this sample, this clone turned up once. This chain uses TRBV14 with TRBJ2-3; 9 bases align to TRBD1. The V gene end was trimmed by 5 bases and the J gene end by 3 bases; junction bases not matched to a gene: 9. The CDR3 loop spans 16 amino acids. Germline V CDR1 and CDR2: SGHDN, FVKESK. The CDR3 reads CASSYARDRVTDTQYF. In DNA, the CDR3 is TGTGCCAGCAGCTACGCCCGGGACAGGGTAACAGATACGCAGTATTTT.

This chain joins TRBV5-4 and TRBJ2-1; TRBD2 aligns across 11 bases. The CDR3 is made up of 15 amino acids. V trimming: 4 bases; J trimming: 10 bases; junction bases outside the gene matches: 10. CDR1 and CDR2 (germline): SGHNT, YYREEE (reference sequence). The CDR3 region has the DNA TGTGCCAGCAGCCCACCACCCGGGACTAGCGGAGAGCAGTTCTTC. It is translated as CASSPPPGTSGEQFF.

The rearrangement links TRBV10-1 to TRBJ2-7; D ambiguous. Germline V gene sequence: CDR1 WNHNN, CDR2 SYGVQD (reference sequence). This CDR3 is built from 14 residues. Trimming removed 4 bases from V and 2 bases from J, with 12 bases in between. The CDR3 reads CASSVVSGAYEQYF. The DNA of the CDR3 is TGCGCCAGCAGTGTTGTCAGTGGAGCCTACGAGCAGTACTTC.

The chain joins TRBV9 to TRBJ2-1; 7 bases are a match to TRBD1. This CDR3 region has 15 residues. CDR1 is SGDLS and CDR2 is YYNGEE in the germline V gene. The J segment lost 14 bases and the V segment lost 3 bases, leaving 17 bases of the junction unmatched. The CDR3 DNA follows: TGTGCCAGCAGCGCGACAGAGCAAGACAGGGAGAGGAAGTTCTTC. Its translation: CASSATEQDRERKFF. The whole variable domain, filled in from reference TRBV9 and TRBJ2-1, reads DSGVTQTPKHLITATGQRVTLRCSPRSGDLSVYWYQQSLDQGLQFLIQYYNGEERAKGNILERFSAQQFPDLHSELNLSSLELGDSALYFCASSATEQDRERKFFGPGTRLTVL.

This chain joins TRBV14 and TRBJ1-3; D ambiguous. Germline lookup yields CDR1 SGHDN and CDR2 FVKESK. Trimming cost V 4 bases and J 4 bases, with 5 bases left between them. CDR3 length: 12 residues. The CDR3 loop is CASSPTGNTIYF. The CDR3 DNA is TGTGCCAGCAGCCCGACAGGAAACACCATATATTTT.

The chain is built from TRBV29-1 and TRBJ1-1; 7 nucleotides agree with TRBD1. This CDR3 has 15 residues. J was trimmed by 1 base and V by 4 bases; bases with no gene match: 9. From germline, CDR1 is SQVTM and CDR2 ANQGSEA. The CDR3 here is CSVVGQRLQNTEAFF. Written as DNA, the CDR3 is TGCAGCGTTGTGGGACAGAGATTACAGAACACTGAAGCTTTCTTT.

The CDR3 is CASSLGASTYEQYF. CDR3 nucleotides: TGTGCCAGCAGCTTAGGAGCCTCTACCTACGAGCAGTACTTC. The chain combines TRBV11-2 with TRBJ2-7; D is uncertain. The germline V gene encodes CDR1 SGHAT and CDR2 FQNNGV. CDR3 length: 14 amino acids. V was shortened by 1 base and J by 2 bases, with 9 bases between the two germline ends.

This sequence joins TRBV19 and TRBJ2-1; D may correspond to TRBD1 or TRBD2 (5 bases each). Trimming removed 3 bases at V and 7 bases at J, with 22 bases between. CDR1 LNHDA and CDR2 SQIVND come from the germline V gene (reference sequence). The CDR3 length is 17 residues. CDR3 nucleotides: TGTGCCAGTAGTATGGGACCAAAGGATTCCGACCCAAATGAGCAGTTCTTC. The encoded protein is CASSMGPKDSDPNEQFF. Together with reference TRBV19 and TRBJ2-1, the CDR3 gives the full variable domain: DGGITQSPKYLFRKEGQNVTLSCEQNLNHDAMYWYRQDPGQGLRLIYYSQIVNDFQKGDIAEGYSVSREKKESFPLTVTSAQKNPTAFYLCASSMGPKDSDPNEQFFGPGTRLTVL.